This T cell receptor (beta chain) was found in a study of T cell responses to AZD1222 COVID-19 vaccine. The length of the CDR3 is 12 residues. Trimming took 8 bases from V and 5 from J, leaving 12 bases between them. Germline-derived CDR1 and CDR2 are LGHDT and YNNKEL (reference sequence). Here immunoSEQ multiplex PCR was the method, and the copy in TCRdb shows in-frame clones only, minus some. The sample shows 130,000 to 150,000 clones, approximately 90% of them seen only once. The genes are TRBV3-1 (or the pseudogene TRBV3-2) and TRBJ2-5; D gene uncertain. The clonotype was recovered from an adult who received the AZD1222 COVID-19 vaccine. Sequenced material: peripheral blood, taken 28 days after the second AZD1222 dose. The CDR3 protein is CASSVYGETQYF. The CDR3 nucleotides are TGTGCCAGCTCGGTGTATGGTGAGACCCAGTACTTC.